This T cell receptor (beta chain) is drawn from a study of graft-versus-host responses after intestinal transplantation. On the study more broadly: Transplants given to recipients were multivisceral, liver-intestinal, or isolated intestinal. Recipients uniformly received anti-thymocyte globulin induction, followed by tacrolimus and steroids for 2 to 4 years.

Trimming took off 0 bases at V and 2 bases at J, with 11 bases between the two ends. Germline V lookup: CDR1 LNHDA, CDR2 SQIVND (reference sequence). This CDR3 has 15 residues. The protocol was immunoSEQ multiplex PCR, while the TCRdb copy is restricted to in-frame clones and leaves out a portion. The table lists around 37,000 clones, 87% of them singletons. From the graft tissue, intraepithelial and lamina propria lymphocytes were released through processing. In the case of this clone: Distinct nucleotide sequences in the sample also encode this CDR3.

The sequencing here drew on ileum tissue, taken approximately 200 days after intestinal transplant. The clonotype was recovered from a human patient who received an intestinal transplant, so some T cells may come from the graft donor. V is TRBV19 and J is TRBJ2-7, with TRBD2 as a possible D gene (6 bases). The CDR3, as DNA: TGTGCCAGTAGTATAGAAGGGCGGGGAGCCTACGAGCAGTACTTC. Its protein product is CASSIEGRGAYEQYF. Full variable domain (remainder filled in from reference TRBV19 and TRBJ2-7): DGGITQSPKYLFRKEGQNVTLSCEQNLNHDAMYWYRQDPGQGLRLIYYSQIVNDFQKGDIAEGYSVSREKKESFPLTVTSAQKNPTAFYLCASSIEGRGAYEQYFGPGTRLTVT.